These 30 T cell receptor beta chains came from one sample sequenced in a study of T cell responses to AZD1222 COVID-19 vaccine. Here immunoSEQ multiplex PCR was the method, and the copy in TCRdb shows in-frame clones only, minus some. The repertoire holds 130,000 or so clones, with around 84% as singletons. The source material was peripheral blood, sampled on day 0 of AZD1222 vaccination. The receptors stem from an adult in good health.

The chain couples TRBV6-6 to TRBJ2-1; D perhaps matches TRBD1 (5 bases). From germline, CDR1 is MNHNY and CDR2 SVGAGI (reference sequence). Trimming stripped 0 bases from V and 3 bases from J, with 6 bases between. This CDR3 is 14 amino acids long. Here the CDR3 DNA reads TGTGCCAGCAGTTACTCGACAGTCTACAATGAGCAGTTCTTC. It codes for CASSYSTVYNEQFF.

The rearrangement links TRBV25-1 to TRBJ2-5, with TRBD1 matching over 11 bases. After removal of 7 bases from V and 3 bases from J, the junction contained 13 bases not matched to a gene. Germline V lookup: CDR1 MGHDK, CDR2 SYGVNS. There are 17 residues in the CDR3. CDR3 nucleotides: TGTGCCAGCACATCAGCCGGGACAGGGGGTTTGAAAGAGACCCAGTACTTC. Translated, it gives CASTSAGTGGLKETQYF. Together with reference TRBV25-1 and TRBJ2-5, the CDR3 gives the full variable domain: EADIYQTPRYLVIGTGKKITLECSQTMGHDKMYWYQQDPGMELHLIHYSYGVNSTEKGDLSSESTVSRIRTEHFPLTLESARPSHTSQYLCASTSAGTGGLKETQYFGPGTRLLVL.

This clone came up once. The CDR3 region is CASSDGGGMWGTEAFF. In DNA form, the CDR3 reads TGTGCCAGCAGTGACGGGGGAGGGATGTGGGGGACTGAAGCTTTCTTT. V gene TRBV6-4 combines with J gene TRBJ1-1, with a possible D match to TRBD1 (5 bases). The germline V gene has CDR1 MRHNA and CDR2 SNTAGT. V lost 2 bases, J lost 5 bases, and 18 bases lay in between. The length of the CDR3 is 16 residues.

The chain is built from TRBV9 and TRBJ2-5; 8 bases map to TRBD1. Germline CDR1 and CDR2: SGDLS and YYNGEE. V shed 2 bases, J shed 5 bases, and the junction held 8 bases outside the gene matches. This CDR3 region has 15 residues. This CDR3 reads CASSVEQGVWETQYF. The CDR3 DNA is TGTGCCAGCAGCGTGGAACAGGGGGTCTGGGAGACCCAGTACTTC.

V is TRBV6-1 and J is TRBJ1-5; 7 bases align to TRBD1. Germline CDR1 and CDR2: MNHNS and SASEGT. CDR3 size: 14 residues. With V trimmed by 11 bases and J by 5 bases, 12 bases remained unmatched. In DNA, the CDR3 is TGTGCCTCCATGGGACAGACGCTTGATCAGCCCCAGCATTTT. Encoded protein: CASMGQTLDQPQHF.

In this sample, this clone turned up once. The gene calls are TRBV13 and TRBJ2-7, with D perhaps matching TRBD1 (5 bases). Trimming took 6 bases from V and 3 from J, leaving 15 bases between them. The CDR3 has 14 amino acids. The V gene's germline CDR1 is PRHDT and CDR2 FYEKMQ (reference sequence). In DNA, the CDR3 is TGTGCCAGCAGTTTCAGGGAACAGAACTACGAGCAGTACTTC. It encodes CASSFREQNYEQYF.

The rearrangement joins TRBV27 to TRBJ2-1, with a weak D call TRBD2 (6 bases). Germline V gene data show CDR1 as MNHEY and CDR2 as SMNVEV (reference sequence). Trimming took off 3 bases at V and 4 bases at J, with 10 bases between the two ends. The CDR3 contains 14 residues. The CDR3 loop is CASSLGLMYNEQFF. The CDR3 DNA reads as TGTGCCAGCAGTTTGGGACTGATGTACAATGAGCAGTTCTTC.

V gene TRBV2 combines with J gene TRBJ1-6; 7 bases map to TRBD1. The CDR3 length is 14 residues. With 6 bases clipped from V and 4 bases from J, the junction kept 3 bases outside the gene matches. Germline V lookup: CDR1 SNHLY, CDR2 FYNNEI. CDR3 protein: CASRGTVYNSPLHF. Written as DNA, the CDR3 is TGTGCCAGCAGGGGGACAGTGTATAATTCACCCCTCCACTTT.

This clone was seen just once. V and J are TRBV9 and TRBJ1-2, with D unresolved. The CDR3 totals 15 residues. CDR1 SGDLS and CDR2 YYNGEE come from the germline V gene. Trimming removed 0 bases at V and 0 bases at J, with 9 bases between. This chain's CDR3 is CASSVGAVANYGYTF. CDR3 DNA sequence: TGTGCCAGCAGCGTAGGTGCGGTAGCTAACTATGGCTACACCTTC.

V gene TRBV27 combines with J gene TRBJ1-2, with D unresolved. The CDR3 sequence is 14 residues long. Germline V gene lookup returns CDR1 MNHEY and CDR2 SMNVEV (reference sequence). V was pared by 2 bases and J by 7 bases, with 14 bases between. CDR3 protein: CASSLGFGVFGYTF. As DNA, the CDR3 is TGTGCCAGCAGTTTAGGGTTCGGGGTATTTGGCTACACCTTC.

The genes are TRBV3-1 (or the pseudogene TRBV3-2) and TRBJ1-2, with a possible D match to TRBD1 (5 bases). The CDR3 spans 13 residues. The germline V gene encodes CDR1 LGHDT and CDR2 YNNKEL (reference sequence). Trimming removed 0 bases at V and 5 bases at J, with 7 bases between. In DNA form, the CDR3 reads TGTGCCAGCAGCCAAGAGAAGGGGTATGGCTACACCTTC. It encodes CASSQEKGYGYTF.

V usage is TRBV10-1 and J usage is TRBJ1-2; D uncertain. The V end lost 2 bases, the J end lost 3 bases, and 4 bases lay between the germline ends. The CDR3 contains 12 residues. Looked up from germline, CDR1 is WNHNN and CDR2 is SYGVQD (reference sequence). CDR3 DNA: TGCGCCAGCAGTGAGCCGTACTATGGCTACACCTTC. Translated: CASSEPYYGYTF.

This clone was seen a few times. Its ends do not fully match the called genes, so a read error is possible. The J gene is TRBJ1-1, the V gene TRBV3-1 (or the pseudogene TRBV3-2); 8 bases align to TRBD1. This CDR3 spans 15 amino acids. The germline V gene encodes CDR1 LGHDT and CDR2 YNNKEL (reference sequence). In DNA form, the CDR3 reads TGTGCCAGCAGGTACAAGATAGAAGGGACAGGCCACCCCCTTTTT. It encodes CASRYKIEGTGHPLF.

This rearrangement joins TRBV7-8 to TRBJ1-2; TRBD1 might be the D (6 bases). The CDR3 extends over 13 amino acids. Trimming left V 5 bases short and J 4 bases short, with 11 bases between. Germline values: CDR1 SGHVS, CDR2 FQNEAQ. DNA of the CDR3: TGTGCCAGCAGCCCCGACAGGACCTATGGCTACACCTTC. It yields the protein CASSPDRTYGYTF.

J is TRBJ1-2 and V is TRBV3-1 (or the pseudogene TRBV3-2); D may be TRBD1 (5 bases). CDR3 size: 13 residues. V was trimmed by 3 bases and J by 8 bases, leaving 13 bases between them. CDR1 is LGHDT and CDR2 is YNNKEL in the germline V gene (reference sequence). This chain's CDR3 is CASSHYRGDGYTF. CDR3 coding DNA: TGTGCCAGCAGCCATTACCGGGGGGACGGCTACACCTTC.

The sample holds a few counts of this clone. The CDR3 here is CASSLQGNNQPQHF. The DNA for the CDR3 is TGTGCCAGCAGTTTACAGGGGAACAATCAGCCCCAGCATTTT. This sequence joins TRBV27 and TRBJ1-5; weak D call: TRBD1 (6 bases). Trimming cost V 2 bases and J 3 bases, with 8 bases left between them. Germline-derived CDR1 and CDR2 are MNHEY and SMNVEV (reference sequence). The CDR3 has 14 amino acids.

J is TRBJ1-4 and V is TRBV5-1, with D perhaps TRBD1 (5 bases). V was clipped by 8 bases and J by 3 bases, with 17 bases between them. The CDR3 consists of 15 residues. CDR1 and CDR2 from the germline V gene are SGHRS and YFSETQ. The CDR3 region has the DNA TGCGCCAGTTGGAGAGGGGAAGCGGCTAATGAAAAACTGTTTTTT. It yields the protein CASWRGEAANEKLFF.

The chain recombines TRBV7-2 with TRBJ2-1, with D perhaps being TRBD1 or TRBD2 (6 bases each). Trimming shortened V by 5 bases and J by 12 bases, and 20 bases separated the two germline ends. The CDR3 has 14 residues. Germline V CDR1 and CDR2: SGHTA, FQGNSA. The CDR3: CASSPRGPQVVQFF. CDR3 DNA sequence: TGTGCCAGCAGCCCTCGGGGGCCCCAGGTTGTGCAGTTCTTC.

The J gene is TRBJ1-2, the V gene TRBV4-3; 8 bases are a match to TRBD1. Germline trimming cut 0 bases from V and 4 bases from J; bases unmatched to any gene: 7. Germline assignment: CDR1 LGHNA and CDR2 YSLEER. This CDR3 has 16 amino acids. DNA for the CDR3: TGCGCCAGCAGCCAAGATTTCGGCAGGGGGCTCTATGGCTACACCTTC. Amino acids: CASSQDFGRGLYGYTF.

The chain recombines TRBV6-5 with TRBJ1-2; possibly TRBD1 for D (5 bases). The V gene lost 5 bases and the J gene lost 8 bases, with 12 bases spanning the gap. CDR3 length equals 12 residues. Per germline, CDR1 MNHEY and CDR2 SVGAGI. The CDR3 protein is CASSSGHLGYTF. The CDR3 region has the DNA TGTGCCAGCAGTAGTGGACACTTAGGCTACACCTTC.

The chain carries TRBV7-6 and TRBJ1-2; 9 nucleotides agree with TRBD1. The junction had 3 bases not matched to a gene; V was cut back by 5 bases and J by 2 bases. The CDR3 has 14 residues. Germline CDR1 reads SGHVS; CDR2 reads FNYEAQ. CDR3 sequence reads: CASSTGTGNYGYTF. CDR3 DNA: TGTGCCAGCAGCACCGGGACAGGGAACTATGGCTACACCTTC.

Ten or more counts support this clone. The J gene is TRBJ1-4, the V gene TRBV9, with D possibly matching TRBD1 (6 bases). CDR3 length: 15 residues. The V and J ends lost 3 bases and 5 bases respectively, with 14 bases between them. CDR1 and CDR2 from the germline V gene are SGDLS and YYNGEE. The CDR3 region has the DNA TGTGCCAGCAGCGCCCGGGACACGCGGAATGAAAAACTGTTTTTT. Protein: CASSARDTRNEKLFF.

The CDR3 is CASSFNRGSDTQYF. As DNA, the CDR3 is TGTGCCAGCAGCTTTAACAGGGGATCAGATACGCAGTATTTT. The rearrangement uses TRBV7-9 and TRBJ2-3; 7 bases agree with TRBD1. After removal of 3 bases from V and 4 bases from J, the junction contained 4 bases not matched to a gene. Germline lookup yields CDR1 SEHNR and CDR2 FQNEAQ (reference sequence). The CDR3 runs to 14 residues. The full variable domain, completed using reference TRBV7-9 and TRBJ2-3, is DTGVSQNPRHKITKRGQNVTFRCDPISEHNRLYWYRQTLGQGPEFLTYFQNEAQLEKSRLLSDRFSAERPKGSFSTLEIQRTEQGDSAMYLCASSFNRGSDTQYFGPGTRLTVL.

This clone was observed a single time. V usage is TRBV2 and J usage is TRBJ1-1, with D possibly TRBD1 on 5 matching bases. Germline V gene data show CDR1 as SNHLY and CDR2 as FYNNEI. Trimming pared 6 bases from V and 5 bases from J, leaving 13 bases between. This CDR3 comprises 13 residues. CDR3 coding DNA: TGTGCCAGCAGAAGTAGGGAGGGGACTGAAGCTTTCTTT. Protein sequence: CASRSREGTEAFF. Based on the CDR3 plus reference TRBV2 and TRBJ1-1, the full variable domain is EPEVTQTPSHQVTQMGQEVILRCVPISNHLYFYWYRQILGQKVEFLVSFYNNEISEKSEIFDDQFSVERPDGSNFTLKIRSTKLEDSAMYFCASRSREGTEAFFGQGTRLTVV.

CDR3 residues: CASSSENSPLHF. CDR3 nucleotide sequence: TGCGCCAGCAGCTCGGAAAATTCACCCCTCCACTTT. V and J are TRBV5-1 and TRBJ1-6; no clear D gene. The CDR3 consists of 12 residues. Looked up from germline, CDR1 is SGHRS and CDR2 is YFSETQ. The ends were cut back, 3 bases at V and 7 bases at J, with 5 bases in the middle.

This chain joins TRBV12-3 or TRBV12-4 and TRBJ1-2; a weak D match, TRBD1 (6 bases). The CDR3 sequence is 12 residues long. Trimming cost V 6 bases and J 8 bases, with 13 bases left between them. As DNA, the CDR3 is TGTGCCAGCAGCAATGGGGGGGGCGGCTACACCTTC. Translated, it gives CASSNGGGGYTF.

The CDR3 DNA reads as TGTGCCAGCAGTTCGGACAAGAACACTGAAGCTTTCTTT. Translating gives CASSSDKNTEAFF. This chain links TRBV6-6 with TRBJ1-1, with D possibly TRBD1 on 5 matching bases. CDR3 size: 13 residues. Looked up from germline, CDR1 is MNHNY and CDR2 is SVGAGI (reference sequence). V was cut by 4 bases and J by 1 base, with 7 bases left in between.

This rearrangement joins TRBV5-1 to TRBJ2-7; D not certain. Per the germline V gene, CDR1 is SGHRS and CDR2 is YFSETQ. Trimming stripped 7 bases from V and 0 bases from J, with 14 bases between. The CDR3 covers 14 residues. This chain's CDR3 is CASRISILSYEQYF. The CDR3, as DNA: TGCGCCAGCCGAATCAGCATTCTCTCCTACGAGCAGTACTTC.

About this clone itself: At one end, the junction sequence differs from germline, possibly due to a read error. The V and J genes are TRBV7-7 and TRBJ2-1; 7 positions agree with TRBD1. CDR1 and CDR2 (germline): SSHAT, FNYEAQ (reference sequence). There are 13 residues in the CDR3. The CDR3 reads CASSTNRGNEQFF. Written as DNA, the CDR3 is TGTGCTAGCAGCACAAACAGGGGCAATGAGCAGTTCTTC.

The V gene is TRBV9, the J gene TRBJ2-3; 12 bases agree with TRBD2. The V gene end was trimmed by 4 bases and the J gene end by 0 bases; junction bases not matched to a gene: 6. Germline lookup yields CDR1 SGDLS and CDR2 YYNGEE. This CDR3 comprises 17 residues. The CDR3 coding sequence is TGTGCCAGCAGCACCTGGACTAGCGGGGCAAGCACAGATACGCAGTATTTT. Translation: CASSTWTSGASTDTQYF.